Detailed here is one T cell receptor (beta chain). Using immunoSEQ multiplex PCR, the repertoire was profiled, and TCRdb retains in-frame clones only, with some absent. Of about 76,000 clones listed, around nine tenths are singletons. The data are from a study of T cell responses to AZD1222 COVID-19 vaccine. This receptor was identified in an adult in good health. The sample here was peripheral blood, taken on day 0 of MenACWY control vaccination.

CDR3 sequence: CASSLSRTTYEQYF. In DNA, the CDR3 is TGTGCCAGCAGCTTATCCAGAACCACCTACGAGCAGTACTTC. This chain connects TRBV7-2 to TRBJ2-7, with D uncertain. Trimming left V 2 bases short and J 2 bases short, with 10 bases between. Germline CDR1 reads SGHTA; CDR2 reads FQGNSA. The CDR3 is 14 residues long. The full variable domain, its missing parts supplied by reference TRBV7-2 and TRBJ2-7, is GAGVSQSPSNKVTEKGKDVELRCDPISGHTALYWYRQSLGQGLEFLIYFQGNSAPDKSGLPSDRFSAERTGGSVSTLTIQRTQQEDSAVYLCASSLSRTTYEQYFGPGTRLTVT.